Below are 9 T cell receptor beta chains sequenced from a single sample in a study of T cell repertoires in cytomegalovirus infection. TCRdb analysed the reads with MiXCR anew, one entry per CDR3 protein. The sample consists of more than 250,000 distinct CDR3 sequences, around a quarter of them appearing once. No antigens are known for them. The sample in question was cultured PBMCs, obtained from culture after CMV antigen stimulation. The receptors shown here come from a human donor in good health (CMV status not recorded). Some clones in this sample may be carry-over from other donors' samples.

This clonotype was seen many times. The chain recombines TRBV7-2 with TRBJ2-5, with 13 bases aligning to TRBD2. V lost 5 bases, J lost 2 bases, and 8 bases stayed unmatched. Germline V CDR1 and CDR2: SGHTA, FQGNSA. The CDR3 covers 17 residues. The chain's CDR3 is CASSPGTSGTGQETQYF. The CDR3 region has the DNA TGTGCCAGCAGCCCCGGGACTAGCGGGACGGGGCAAGAGACCCAGTACTTC.

The table lists this clonotype with a few counts. The gene calls are TRBV20-1 and TRBJ2-7; no firm D call. The V gene lost 3 bases and the J gene lost 7 bases, with 19 bases spanning the gap. The CDR3 sequence is 14 residues long. In germline, CDR1 is DFQATT, CDR2 SNEGSKA (reference sequence). In DNA, the CDR3 is TGCAGTGCTAGTGGGTCTAGAGGTGGTTGGGAGCAGTACTTC. Protein product: CSASGSRGGWEQYF.

The gene calls are TRBV6-2 or TRBV6-3 and TRBJ2-2, with 13 positions matching TRBD2. CDR1 is MNHEY and CDR2 is SVGEGT in the germline V gene. Trimming at V came to 2 bases and at J to 5 bases, leaving 11 bases not matched to a gene. This CDR3 contains 19 residues. The CDR3: CASSYGLAGVGKRTGELFF. DNA of the CDR3: TGTGCCAGCAGTTACGGACTAGCGGGAGTGGGGAAACGAACCGGGGAGCTGTTTTTT.

This clonotype was seen more than once but under ten times. The rearrangement joins TRBV7-2 to TRBJ2-7; D could derive from TRBD1 or TRBD2 (5 bases each). Per germline, CDR1 SGHTA and CDR2 FQGNSA. The CDR3 loop spans 13 amino acids. V was pared by 3 bases and J by 6 bases, with 12 bases between. The CDR3 DNA follows: TGTGCCAGCAGCTTGGGACCTGCTAGCGAGCAGTACGTC. As protein: CASSLGPASEQYV.

In the case of this clonotype: This may be a read error, as it is one base from a much larger clone. The chain recombines TRBV7-2 with TRBJ1-4; 8 bases align to TRBD1. The CDR3 contains 15 residues. The germline CDR1 and CDR2 sequences are SGHTA and FQGNSA. Losses at the gene ends were 5 bases for V and 5 bases for J; bases not matched to a gene: 7. CDR3 nucleotides: TGTGCCAGCAGCCCACGAAGACAGGGGAATGAAAAACTGTTTTTT. It translates to CASSPRRQGNEKLFF.

This chain joins TRBV7-2 and TRBJ2-3; no clear D. V lost 1 base and J lost 2, with 10 bases in between. Germline V gene data show CDR1 as SGHTA and CDR2 as FQGNSA. This CDR3 comprises 15 residues. The chain's CDR3 is CASSLGLVVTDTQYF. CDR3 coding DNA: TGTGCCAGCAGCTTAGGATTAGTTGTCACAGATACGCAGTATTTT.

The chain carries TRBV12-3 or TRBV12-4 and TRBJ2-1; a possible D gene is TRBD2 (6 bases). The CDR3 loop spans 14 amino acids. V dropped 4 bases and J dropped 2 bases, with 9 bases sitting between them. The CDR3 reads CASSSGLPYNEQFF. CDR3 bases: TGTGCCAGCAGTTCGGGACTCCCCTACAATGAGCAGTTCTTC.

This clonotype was seen more than once but under ten times. The chain links TRBV11-2 to TRBJ2-3; the D gene could be TRBD1 or TRBD2 (6 bases each). CDR1 is SGHAT, CDR2 FQNNGV, per germline. CDR3 size: 15 residues. V shed 2 bases and J shed 4 bases, with 13 bases lying between them. The CDR3 sequence: CASSLSGGLADTQYF. CDR3 nucleotides: TGTGCCAGCAGCTTATCTGGGGGGCTCGCAGATACGCAGTATTTT.

The chain employs TRBV5-1 and TRBJ2-3, with 7 bases fitting TRBD2. Germline V gene lookup returns CDR1 SGHRS and CDR2 YFSETQ. The CDR3 length is 14 residues. J was trimmed by 2 bases and V by 3 bases; bases with no gene match: 3. CDR3 loop: CASSSSGNTDTQYF. DNA of the CDR3: TGCGCCAGCAGCTCTAGCGGAAACACAGATACGCAGTATTTT.